This T cell receptor (beta chain) is from a study of cytomegalovirus exposure and HLA in healthy donors. Notes on this clone: Its antigen is unidentified.

The PCR used 60 Vbeta and 13 Jbeta primers. Clones were read by immunoSEQ multiplex PCR, and TCRdb kept only the in-frame ones, dropping some. The sample includes 90,000 to 110,000 clones, about 70% seen only once; the top ten take approximately 3%. Study-wide points: The classifier was said to identify cytomegalovirus status with high specificity and sensitivity.

The germline CDR1 and CDR2 sequences are SGHTA and FQGTGA. The CDR3 has 14 amino acids. Trimming pared 3 bases from V and 0 bases from J, leaving 8 bases between. The J gene is TRBJ1-1, the V gene TRBV7-3, with a tentative D call TRBD1 (6 bases). This TCR was sampled from a man between 25 and 39 years old in good health and CMV-seronegative. The sample comprised PBMCs. The CDR3 nucleotides read TGTGCCAGCAGCTTCGGACAGTTGAACACTGAAGCTTTCTTT. This codes for CASSFGQLNTEAFF.